This TCR beta chain is from a study of T cell responses to AZD1222 COVID-19 vaccine. Findings and limits, study-wide: The donor cohort was predominantly white British with a female majority, and clonal diversity may have been underestimated.

V trimming: 6 bases; J trimming: 6 bases; junction bases outside the gene matches: 9. Germline CDR1 is SNHLY and CDR2 is FYNNEI. The CDR3 spans 14 residues. Notes on this clone: Its target is not known.

Produced via immunoSEQ multiplex PCR; TCRdb's table is partial and in-frame only. The sample records 95,000 to 150,000 clones, 92% being singletons. The specimen comprised peripheral blood, sampled 28 days after the second AZD1222 dose. This sequence originates from an adult who received the AZD1222 COVID-19 vaccine. This chain uses TRBV2 with TRBJ2-7; 9 nucleotides match TRBD1. The DNA for the CDR3 is TGTGCCAGCAGGGGACAGGGCTTGCGAGGCGAGCAGTACTTC. It is translated as CASRGQGLRGEQYF.